The 19 T cell receptor beta chains listed next were all sequenced from one sample in a study of radiotherapy plus CTLA-4 blockade in lung cancer (dated 2018 in TCRdb). Library preparation employed the immunoSEQ multiplex PCR assay. TCRdb carries this immuneACCESS record with in-frame sequences only. Its versions omit some clonotypes, under half of them owing to an unresolved V gene in the studies checked, with the rest unexplained. The sample table lists 45,000 or so clones, approximately 79% of them with a count of one. Approximately 8.8% of the sample belongs to the ten largest clones. The sample here was peripheral blood, taken from a patient treated with radiotherapy plus ipilimumab. The receptors stem from a human donor with non-small cell lung cancer who had stable disease on radiotherapy plus ipilimumab.

The chain links TRBV4-1 to TRBJ2-5; no reliable D call. V was cut by 1 base and J by 2 bases, with 11 bases left in between. The CDR3 is 15 amino acids. Per the germline V gene, CDR1 is MGHRA and CDR2 is YSYEKL. The CDR3 here is CASSQGQDGQETQYF. CDR3 in DNA: TGCGCCAGCAGCCAAGGTCAGGATGGGCAAGAGACCCAGTACTTC.

This chain uses TRBV7-9 with TRBJ2-3; possibly TRBD1 or TRBD2 for D (5 bases each). V lost 5 bases, J lost 2 bases, and 17 bases lay in between. The CDR3 extends over 16 amino acids. CDR1 SEHNR and CDR2 FQNEAQ come from the germline V gene (reference sequence). The CDR3 here is CASSPREGHNTDTQYF. DNA of the CDR3: TGTGCCAGCAGCCCTCGCGAGGGGCACAACACAGATACGCAGTATTTT. Full variable domain (remainder filled in from reference TRBV7-9 and TRBJ2-3): DTGVSQNPRHKITKRGQNVTFRCDPISEHNRLYWYRQTLGQGPEFLTYFQNEAQLEKSRLLSDRFSAERPKGSFSTLEIQRTEQGDSAMYLCASSPREGHNTDTQYFGPGTRLTVL.

The rearrangement uses TRBV7-8 and TRBJ2-7; TRBD2 agrees at 7 bases. Trimming at V came to 2 bases and at J to 8 bases, leaving 12 bases not matched to a gene. Germline V gene lookup returns CDR1 SGHVS and CDR2 FQNEAQ. The CDR3 spans 15 residues. For the CDR3, the DNA is TGTGCCAGCAGCTTACTAGCGGCCGCTTCTACGAAGCAGTACGTC. It codes for CASSLLAAASTKQYV.

Only one count was recorded for this clone. The chain has TRBV11-2 and TRBJ1-2; TRBD1 aligns across 8 bases. Germline CDR1 reads SGHAT; CDR2 reads FQNNGV. V shed 3 bases, J shed 7 bases, and the junction held 10 bases outside the gene matches. The CDR3 loop spans 15 amino acids. This CDR3 reads CASSLADQGAAGYTF. The CDR3 region has the DNA TGTGCCAGCAGCTTGGCCGATCAGGGGGCCGCTGGCTACACCTTC.

This clone was seen only a few times. The gene calls are TRBV7-9 and TRBJ2-7; the D is unclear. CDR1 is SEHNR, CDR2 FQNEAQ, per germline (reference sequence). V was shortened by 0 bases and J by 3 bases, with 6 bases between the two germline ends. The CDR3 extends over 13 amino acids. CDR3 residues: CASSLATSYEQYV. DNA for the CDR3: TGTGCCAGCAGCTTAGCTACGAGCTACGAGCAGTACGTC.

This sequence joins TRBV5-1 and TRBJ2-2; D gene unclear. The CDR3 is made up of 13 amino acids. V was trimmed by 0 bases and J by 4 bases, leaving 4 bases between them. Germline CDR1 is SGHRS and CDR2 is YFSETQ. CDR3 protein: CASSLGGTGELFF. The CDR3 DNA reads as TGCGCCAGCAGCTTGGGGGGCACCGGGGAGCTGTTTTTT.

The V gene is TRBV30, the J gene TRBJ2-2, with D unclear. V shed 2 bases and J shed 4 bases, with 5 bases lying between them. Looked up from germline, CDR1 is GTSNPN and CDR2 is SVGIG (reference sequence). CDR3 length equals 12 residues. The CDR3 region is CAWSLITGELFF. The CDR3 bases are TGTGCCTGGAGTCTGATCACCGGGGAGCTGTTTTTT.

A few counts support this clone. V is TRBV6-5 and J is TRBJ2-7; TRBD2 matches 13 bases. J lost 5 bases, V lost 5 bases, and 6 bases had no gene match. There are 15 residues in the CDR3. The germline V gene encodes CDR1 MNHEY and CDR2 SVGAGI. The CDR3 nucleotides read TGTGCCAGCAGTAGGGGACTAGCGGGGTCCCACGAGCAGTACTTC. This gives the protein CASSRGLAGSHEQYF.

The gene calls are TRBV5-5 and TRBJ1-2; the D is unclear. CDR1 and CDR2 (germline): SGHKS, YYEKEE (reference sequence). This CDR3 has 13 residues. V lost 0 bases to trimming and J lost 5 bases, with 8 bases between them. In DNA, the CDR3 is TGTGCCAGCAGCTTGGCAGCCCGTTATGGCTACACCTTC. It encodes CASSLAARYGYTF.

This rearrangement joins TRBV6-6 to TRBJ1-2, with D hard to call. Germline CDR1 and CDR2: MNHNY and SVGAGI (reference sequence). This CDR3 is 15 amino acids long. V was trimmed by 6 bases and J by 4 bases, leaving 18 bases between them. The CDR3 here is CASSPRDKLLYGYTF. The CDR3 bases are TGTGCCAGCAGCCCCCGTGACAAGCTGCTCTATGGCTACACCTTC.

The gene calls are TRBV10-1 and TRBJ1-6; D is undetermined. Between the trimmed V and J ends, which lost 8 bases and 5 bases, there was a span of 10 bases. The germline V gene has CDR1 WNHNN and CDR2 SYGVQD (reference sequence). This CDR3 has 13 residues. DNA of the CDR3: TGCGCCAGCTCCGGTGGGGATAATTCACCCCTCCACTTT. It yields the protein CASSGGDNSPLHF.

This rearrangement joins TRBV28 to TRBJ1-5; D unresolved. Germline lookup yields CDR1 MDHEN and CDR2 SYDVKM. This CDR3 contains 16 residues. The germline V and J ends were trimmed by 3 bases and 3 bases, with 15 bases remaining between them. The CDR3, as DNA: TGTGCCAGCAGTTTCCCGGGAGAGAAGTTCAATCAGCCCCAGCATTTT. Amino acids: CASSFPGEKFNQPQHF. Together with reference TRBV28 and TRBJ1-5, the CDR3 gives the full variable domain: DVKVTQSSRYLVKRTGEKVFLECVQDMDHENMFWYRQDPGLGLRLIYFSYDVKMKEKGDIPEGYSVSREKKERFSLILESASTNQTSMYLCASSFPGEKFNQPQHFGDGTRLSIL.

This sequence joins TRBV7-2 and TRBJ2-7, with 7 nucleotides matching TRBD2. The CDR3 is 14 residues long. J lost 3 bases, V lost 2 bases, and 4 bases had no gene match. Germline V gene sequence: CDR1 SGHTA, CDR2 FQGNSA. For the CDR3, the DNA is TGTGCCAGCAGCTTACAGGGAGGGTACTACGAGCAGTACTTC. It codes for CASSLQGGYYEQYF.

This sequence joins TRBV27 and TRBJ2-7, with TRBD2 matching over 11 bases. The CDR3 runs to 16 residues. The germline V gene encodes CDR1 MNHEY and CDR2 SMNVEV (reference sequence). V trimming: 1 base; J trimming: 2 bases; junction bases outside the gene matches: 4. DNA for the CDR3: TGTGCCAGCAGTTTATATGGGACTAGCGGCCCCTACGAGCAGTACGTC. Translating it yields CASSLYGTSGPYEQYV.

The V call is TRBV15, the J call TRBJ2-5; weak D call: TRBD1 (6 bases). The CDR3 contains 16 residues. Germline-derived CDR1 and CDR2 are LNHNV and YYDKDF (reference sequence). Trimming removed 6 bases at V and 2 bases at J, with 19 bases between. CDR3: CATREAGVTGQETQYF. Here the CDR3 DNA reads TGTGCCACCAGAGAGGCCGGGGTCACAGGGCAAGAGACCCAGTACTTC. Full variable domain (rest looked up from reference TRBV15 and TRBJ2-5): DAMVIQNPRYQVTQFGKPVTLSCSQTLNHNVMYWYQQKSSQAPKLLFHYYDKDFNNEADTPDNFQSRRPNTSFCFLDIRSPGLGDTAMYLCATREAGVTGQETQYFGPGTRLLVL.

The chain joins TRBV14 to TRBJ2-2; 11 bases match TRBD2. Germline assignment: CDR1 SGHDN and CDR2 FVKESK. The CDR3 has 19 residues. The trim removed 0 bases at V and 5 bases at J, leaving 11 bases unmatched. The CDR3 region is CASSQEVSLAGGSTGELFF. Written as DNA, the CDR3 is TGTGCCAGCAGCCAAGAGGTGTCGCTAGCGGGGGGTAGTACCGGGGAGCTGTTTTTT. Using reference TRBV14 and TRBJ2-2 for the parts outside the CDR3, the full variable domain is EAGVTQFPSHSVIEKGQTVTLRCDPISGHDNLYWYRRVMGKEIKFLLHFVKESKQDESGMPNNRFLAERTGGTYSTLKVQPAELEDSGVYFCASSQEVSLAGGSTGELFFGEGSRLTVL.

The rearrangement links TRBV28 to TRBJ2-5; either TRBD1 or TRBD2 may fit D (6 bases each). The CDR3 has 17 residues. CDR1 is MDHEN, CDR2 SYDVKM, per germline. Trimming shortened V by 1 base and J by 3 bases, and 18 bases separated the two germline ends. The CDR3 sequence is CASSLYSTNRGEETQYF. CDR3 bases: TGTGCCAGCAGTTTATACTCTACCAATAGGGGGGAAGAGACCCAGTACTTC.

This chain connects TRBV5-1 to TRBJ2-1, with 13 bases lining up with TRBD2. The germline gives CDR1 SGHRS, CDR2 YFSETQ. The junction had 2 bases not matched to a gene; V was cut back by 3 bases and J by 5 bases. The CDR3 contains 15 residues. The CDR3 spells CASSSGLAGNNEQFF. The CDR3 bases are TGCGCCAGCAGCTCGGGACTAGCGGGGAACAATGAGCAGTTCTTC. Full variable domain (missing parts from reference TRBV5-1 and TRBJ2-1): KAGVTQTPRYLIKTRGQQVTLSCSPISGHRSVSWYQQTPGQGLQFLFEYFSETQRNKGNFPGRFSGRQFSNSRSEMNVSTLELGDSALYLCASSSGLAGNNEQFFGPGTRLTVL.

This clone was detected only a few times. The rearrangement joins TRBV5-4 to TRBJ1-6, with D unresolved. The CDR3 totals 14 residues. Germline CDR1 reads SGHNT; CDR2 reads YYREEE (reference sequence). Deletions cut 4 bases from V and 7 bases from J, with 12 bases between. The CDR3 loop is CASSVEITNSPLHF. The CDR3 DNA reads as TGTGCCAGCAGCGTTGAGATCACAAATTCACCCCTCCACTTT.